This entry concerns a single TCR beta chain. This sample stems from a study of blood T cell repertoires in COVID-19. Study background: Researchers got acute and convalescent COVID-19 samples from the United States, Italy and Spain. T cells, B-cell-depleted T cells, or PBMCs provided the cDNA or gDNA that served as material.

In the original workflow: How many nucleated cells were present was estimated from reference gene primer amplification. The method was immunoSEQ multiplex PCR; TCRdb's version includes in-frame clones alone and lacks a portion of them. D and trimming were read from the DNA, whereas the V and J calls and clone size are those reported in that table. Among tens of thousands of clones listed, approximately 81% were seen once. CDR3 length: 15 amino acids. The germline V gene encodes CDR1 LNHNV and CDR2 YYDKDF (reference sequence). V was clipped by 0 bases and J by 7 bases, with 10 bases between them. Material for sequencing was peripheral blood. The source of this sequence is a woman older than 75 with acute or convalescent COVID-19. This chain joins TRBV15 and TRBJ1-6, with D uncertain. CDR3 bases: TGTGCCACCAGCAGAGATGGGAGGTACAATTCACCCCTCCACTTT. Translating gives CATSRDGRYNSPLHF.